This is a list of T cell receptor beta chains from one sample in a study of T cells after yellow fever vaccination. TCRdb called the 5' RACE reads again in MiXCR, with one record for every CDR3 protein. The sample contains 250,000 to 350,000 distinct CDR3 sequences, approximately 10% of which appear only once. The source was CD4+ T cells sorted from PBMCs, collected 5 days after the yellow fever booster vaccination. The origin of the receptors is a man aged 18 to 35 who received the YFV17D yellow fever vaccine. The CDR3 runs from the conserved cysteine through the conserved F or W. Fields, in order: clone size, J gene, CDR3 length, V gene, D gene, CDR3 protein, CDR3 DNA. A D gene is named only where the DNA matches it firmly. The size of a clone is reported for some rows only, either as once, few or many, or as a class for expanded clones.

clone_size: many; j_call: TRBJ2-3; cdr3_length: 16; v_call: TRBV4-2; d_call: NA; cdr3_aa: CASSQGGPSVTDTQYF; cdr3_nt: TGTGCCAGCAGCCAAGGAGGGCCCAGTGTCACAGATACGCAGTATTTT
clone_size: few; j_call: TRBJ2-7; cdr3_length: 13; v_call: TRBV10-3; d_call: NA; cdr3_aa: CAIAGTPSYEQYF; cdr3_nt: TGTGCCATCGCCGGGACTCCGTCCTACGAGCAGTACTTC
clone_size: few; j_call: TRBJ2-1; cdr3_length: 16; v_call: TRBV20-1; d_call: TRBD2; cdr3_aa: CSARDYSGGNYNEQFF; cdr3_nt: TGCAGTGCTAGAGATTATAGCGGGGGGAACTACAATGAGCAGTTCTTC
clone_size: NA; j_call: TRBJ1-6; cdr3_length: 14; v_call: TRBV12-3/TRBV12-4; d_call: NA; cdr3_aa: CASSPDRPYSPLHF; cdr3_nt: TGTGCCAGCAGTCCTGACAGGCCCTATTCACCCCTCCACTTT
clone_size: NA; j_call: TRBJ2-7; cdr3_length: 13; v_call: TRBV3-1; d_call: NA; cdr3_aa: CASSPGHNLEQYF; cdr3_nt: TGTGCCAGCAGCCCGGGACACAACTTAGAGCAGTACTTC
clone_size: NA; j_call: TRBJ2-1; cdr3_length: 16; v_call: TRBV14; d_call: TRBD2; cdr3_aa: CASSRLAGGEDNEQFF; cdr3_nt: TGTGCCAGCAGCCGACTAGCGGGGGGGGAGGACAATGAGCAGTTCTTC
clone_size: NA; j_call: TRBJ1-4; cdr3_length: 13; v_call: TRBV20-1; d_call: TRBD1; cdr3_aa: CSATDRGTEKLFF; cdr3_nt: TGCAGTGCTACTGACAGGGGAACTGAAAAACTGTTTTTT
clone_size: once; j_call: TRBJ1-2; cdr3_length: 16; v_call: TRBV5-1; d_call: TRBD1; cdr3_aa: CASRLPASRTGVGYTF; cdr3_nt: TGCGCCAGCAGACTACCGGCGAGTAGGACAGGGGTTGGCTACACCTTC
clone_size: many; j_call: TRBJ2-3; cdr3_length: 14; v_call: TRBV29-1; d_call: TRBD1; cdr3_aa: CSVGWTGALDTQYF; cdr3_nt: TGCAGCGTTGGTTGGACAGGGGCACTAGATACGCAGTATTTT
clone_size: many; j_call: TRBJ2-1; cdr3_length: 18; v_call: TRBV9; d_call: NA; cdr3_aa: CASSVMPRALLGGNEQFF; cdr3_nt: TGTGCCAGCAGCGTGATGCCCCGGGCCCTCCTAGGGGGCAATGAGCAGTTCTTC
clone_size: NA; j_call: TRBJ1-2; cdr3_length: 16; v_call: TRBV6-2/TRBV6-3; d_call: NA; cdr3_aa: CASSSGFPLLGYGYTF; cdr3_nt: TGTGCCAGCAGTTCCGGATTTCCCCTCCTGGGCTATGGCTACACCTTC
clone_size: many; j_call: TRBJ2-1; cdr3_length: 17; v_call: TRBV6-1; d_call: NA; cdr3_aa: CASSGSMGRVGYNEQFF; cdr3_nt: TGTGCCAGCAGTGGTTCCATGGGGAGAGTCGGGTACAATGAGCAGTTCTTC
clone_size: few; j_call: TRBJ2-7; cdr3_length: 15; v_call: TRBV4-1; d_call: TRBD1; cdr3_aa: CASRTIRDRAYEQYF; cdr3_nt: TGCGCCAGCAGAACCATCCGGGACAGGGCCTACGAGCAGTACTTC
clone_size: NA; j_call: TRBJ2-1; cdr3_length: 15; v_call: TRBV7-2; d_call: TRBD2; cdr3_aa: CASSTSGGGFNEQFF; cdr3_nt: TGTGCCAGCAGCACTAGCGGGGGGGGTTTCAATGAGCAGTTCTTC
clone_size: few; j_call: TRBJ1-4; cdr3_length: 16; v_call: TRBV4-3; d_call: TRBD1; cdr3_aa: CASSQRGQEAGEKLFF; cdr3_nt: TGCGCCAGCAGCCAGCGAGGACAGGAAGCGGGGGAAAAACTGTTTTTT
clone_size: few; j_call: TRBJ2-5; cdr3_length: 12; v_call: TRBV5-5; d_call: NA; cdr3_aa: CASSLEVETQYF; cdr3_nt: TGTGCCAGCAGCTTGGAAGTCGAGACCCAGTACTTC